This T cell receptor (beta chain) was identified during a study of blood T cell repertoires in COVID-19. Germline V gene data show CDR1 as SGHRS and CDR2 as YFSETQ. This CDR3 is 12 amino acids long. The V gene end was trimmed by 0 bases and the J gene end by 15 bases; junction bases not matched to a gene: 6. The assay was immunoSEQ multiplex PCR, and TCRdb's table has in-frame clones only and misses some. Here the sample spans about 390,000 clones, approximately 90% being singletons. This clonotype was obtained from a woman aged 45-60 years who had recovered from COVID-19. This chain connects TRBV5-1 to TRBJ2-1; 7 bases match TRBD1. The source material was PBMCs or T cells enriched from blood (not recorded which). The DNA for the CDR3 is TGCGCCAGCAGCTTGGACAGGGGATCGCGGTTCTTC. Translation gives CASSLDRGSRFF.